The text below deals with one TCR beta chain. No antigen is known for it. Trimming removed 0 bases at V and 7 bases at J, with 10 bases between. The germline CDR1 and CDR2 sequences are GTSNPN and SVGIG (reference sequence). The CDR3 is 13 amino acids. This record comes from a study of Graves' ophthalmopathy and Graves' hyperthyroidism. Overall study results and limits: Predictions made by the model for ophthalmopathy progression reached 65% to 71% sensitivity and approximately 78% specificity.

Uncontrolled infections, pregnancy, lactation or other autoimmune diseases led to patient exclusion. Amplification of the TCR beta CDR3 regions used RNA transcripts (as template). The library came from an HTBI-primed first-round RT-PCR and a second-round multiplex PCR. Via MiXCR, TCRdb re-called the multiplex PCR reads, giving one row per CDR3 protein. The sample shows 600,000 to 700,000 distinct CDR3 sequences, more than 40% of them seen only once. This TCR derives from an adult man with Graves' ophthalmopathy. This chain joins TRBV30 and TRBJ1-5, with D possibly being TRBD1 (5 bases). The sequencing sample was made of peripheral blood. The CDR3 reads CAWSVGGKQPQHF. The CDR3 DNA sequence: TGTGCCTGGAGTGTGGGGGGGAAACAGCCCCAGCATTTT. The variable domain in full, completed from reference TRBV30 and TRBJ1-5, reads SQTIHQWPATLVQPVGSPLSLECTVEGTSNPNLYWYRQAAGRGLQLLFYSVGIGQISSEVPQNLSASRPQDRQFILSSKKLLLSDSGFYLCAWSVGGKQPQHFGDGTRLSIL.